A selection of T cell receptor beta chains follows, all from one sample in a study of shared clonotypes between healthy human individuals. Using immunoSEQ multiplex PCR, the repertoire was profiled, and TCRdb retains in-frame clones only, with some absent. Among approximately 500,000 clones, almost 97% were seen once, and the ten largest hold 0.06%. The sample consisted of naive CD4+ T cells sorted from blood. Receptors originate from a young woman in good health. Both conserved end residues are part of each CDR3. The order of the fields is D gene, J gene, V gene, CDR3 protein, CDR3 DNA. A D gene is named only where the DNA matches it firmly.

>NA|TRBJ2-3|TRBV29-1
CSVARGAGTLTDTQYF
TGCAGCGTTGCCCGAGGTGCGGGGACCCTCACAGATACGCAGTATTTT
>TRBD2|TRBJ2-7|TRBV7-2
CASSLALGGRLYEQYF
TGTGCCAGCAGCTTAGCGCTAGGCGGGAGGCTCTACGAGCAGTACTTC
>TRBD2|TRBJ2-1|TRBV4-1
CASSRGTSGRGYNEQFF
TGCGCCAGCAGCCGTGGGACTAGCGGGAGGGGGTACAATGAGCAGTTCTTC
>NA|TRBJ1-4|TRBV11-3
CASSLRGPEEEKLFF
TGTGCCAGCAGCTTACGGGGCCCGGAGGAGGAAAAACTGTTTTTT
>NA|TRBJ1-3|TRBV15
CATSLGRQGGNTIYF
TGTGCCACCAGCCTGGGTCGGCAGGGCGGAAACACCATATATTTT
>TRBD1|TRBJ2-3|TRBV19
CASSPGDSSTDTQYF
TGTGCCAGTAGTCCCGGGGACAGTAGCACAGATACGCAGTATTTT
>TRBD1|TRBJ1-6|TRBV28
CASSLQGARSPLHF
TGTGCCAGCAGTTTGCAGGGGGCGCGTTCACCCCTCCACTTT
>NA|TRBJ1-5|TRBV28
CASNLWPQHF
TGTGCCAGCAATTTGTGGCCCCAGCATTTT
>NA|TRBJ1-5|TRBV11-1
CASSEILGDQPQHF
TGTGCCAGCAGTGAAATCCTCGGCGATCAGCCCCAGCATTTT
>NA|TRBJ2-7|TRBV7-2
CASSSQKDSLGQYF
TGTGCCAGCAGCTCACAAAAAGACAGTCTGGGGCAGTACTTC
>TRBD1|TRBJ1-4|TRBV4-1
CASSHARTDRDGTNEKLFF
TGCGCCAGCAGCCATGCAAGAACGGACAGGGACGGGACTAATGAAAAACTGTTTTTT
>NA|TRBJ2-7|TRBV30
CAWSKGGANKYEQYF
TGTGCCTGGAGTAAGGGGGGCGCAAACAAATACGAGCAGTACTTC
>NA|TRBJ2-1|TRBV27
CASSFNRDGYSYNEQFF
TGTGCCAGCAGTTTCAACCGGGACGGTTACTCCTACAATGAGCAGTTCTTC
>NA|TRBJ2-2|TRBV2
CASSEAVEWGELFF
TGTGCCAGCAGTGAAGCTGTGGAGTGGGGGGAGCTGTTTTTT
>NA|TRBJ2-2|TRBV11-3
CASSLEGKNTGELFF
TGTGCCAGCAGCTTAGAGGGAAAGAACACCGGGGAGCTGTTTTTT
>NA|TRBJ2-7|TRBV11-2
CASSIRGTGRNIAYEQYF
TGTGCCAGCAGCATCAGGGGAACAGGCCGGAACATAGCCTACGAGCAGTACTTC
>NA|TRBJ2-1|TRBV7-2
CASTQGGYNEQFF
TGTGCCAGCACCCAGGGGGGCTACAATGAGCAGTTCTTC
>TRBD1|TRBJ1-2|TRBV9
CASSGQGYRHGYTF
TGTGCCAGCAGCGGACAGGGGTATCGGCATGGCTACACCTTC
>NA|TRBJ2-7|TRBV15
CATSRDGPGSSYEQYF
TGTGCCACCAGCAGAGATGGACCGGGCAGCTCCTACGAGCAGTACTTC
>TRBD1|TRBJ2-1|TRBV19
CASTVTGSYNEQFF
TGTGCCAGTACGGTGACAGGGAGCTACAATGAGCAGTTCTTC
>TRBD2|TRBJ2-1|TRBV19
CASRPAPAGGPDEQFF
TGTGCCAGTAGACCAGCCCCAGCGGGAGGGCCCGATGAGCAGTTCTTC
>NA|TRBJ1-1|TRBV7-9
CASSPPRTPNTEAFF
TGTGCCAGCAGCCCTCCCCGGACACCGAACACTGAAGCTTTCTTT
>TRBD1|TRBJ1-2|TRBV15
CATSRVGQGYGYTF
TGTGCCACCAGCAGAGTGGGACAGGGGTATGGCTACACCTTC